This passage covers 27 T cell receptor beta chains from one sample sequenced in a study of blood T cell repertoires in COVID-19. Assay used: immunoSEQ multiplex PCR; TCRdb lists only in-frame clones, some missing. The table records a few hundred thousand clones, 70% to 85% of them present only once. Material for sequencing was peripheral blood. The receptors shown here come from a woman aged 40 to 50 who had recovered from COVID-19.

The rearrangement joins TRBV2 to TRBJ1-5, with TRBD1 matching 9 bases. CDR3 length equals 15 residues. Unmatched junction bases numbered 7, after V lost 7 bases and J lost 3 bases. CDR1 is SNHLY, CDR2 FYNNEI, per germline. This CDR3 reads CASKPGQGTNQPQHF. The CDR3 bases are TGTGCCAGCAAACCGGGACAGGGAACCAATCAGCCCCAGCATTTT.

This chain uses TRBV18 with TRBJ2-1; D is possibly TRBD1 (6 bases). The CDR3 runs 16 residues. Trimming removed 4 bases at V and 0 bases at J, with 13 bases between. The germline gives CDR1 KGHSH, CDR2 LQKENI. This CDR3 reads CASSRGGQSSYNEQFF. In DNA, the CDR3 is TGTGCCAGCTCACGAGGCGGACAGAGCTCCTACAATGAGCAGTTCTTC.

The V call is TRBV5-1, the J call TRBJ2-1; TRBD2 aligns across 8 bases. V gave up 4 bases and J gave up 6 bases; unmatched junction bases: 6. The germline V gene has CDR1 SGHRS and CDR2 YFSETQ. The CDR3 spans 14 residues. The CDR3, as DNA: TGCGCCAGCAGCCTGGGGACTAGGCGCAATGAGCAGTTCTTC. This sequence encodes CASSLGTRRNEQFF.

This clone has more than one count but fewer than ten. The chain joins TRBV9 to TRBJ1-1; TRBD1 agrees at 7 bases. CDR1 and CDR2 from the germline V gene are SGDLS and YYNGEE. The junction had 6 bases not matched to a gene; V was cut back by 0 bases and J by 4 bases. The CDR3 spans 15 residues. Here the CDR3 reads CASSVGNRGSTEAFF. CDR3 DNA: TGTGCCAGCAGCGTAGGTAACAGGGGCTCCACTGAAGCTTTCTTT.

V is TRBV28 and J is TRBJ1-2; the D gene is possibly TRBD1 (5 bases). Germline values: CDR1 MDHEN, CDR2 SYDVKM. This CDR3 is built from 13 residues. Between the trimmed V and J ends, which lost 3 bases and 4 bases, there was a span of 9 bases. The CDR3 DNA reads TGTGCCAGCAGTTTTGACAGATTCTATGGCTACACCTTC. Translation gives CASSFDRFYGYTF.

The J gene is TRBJ2-3, the V gene TRBV15; 11 nucleotides match TRBD2. Unmatched junction bases numbered 7, after V lost 4 bases and J lost 4 bases. The length of the CDR3 is 16 residues. Germline CDR1 and CDR2: LNHNV and YYDKDF (reference sequence). The CDR3 spells CATSTRLAGPADTQYF. CDR3 coding DNA: TGTGCCACCAGCACGCGACTAGCGGGGCCCGCAGATACGCAGTATTTT.

The chain couples TRBV29-1 to TRBJ1-2; unclear D gene. The CDR3 consists of 11 residues. CDR1 is SQVTM and CDR2 is ANQGSEA in the germline V gene. Trimming took 4 bases from V and 4 from J, leaving 7 bases between them. CDR3 coding DNA: TGCAGCGTTGCACAGTCCTATGGCTACACCTTC. It encodes CSVAQSYGYTF.

The rearrangement links TRBV6-5 to TRBJ1-6, with D possibly being TRBD1 (5 bases). Trimming removed 6 bases from V and 10 bases from J, with 13 bases in between. CDR3 length: 13 residues. In germline, CDR1 is MNHEY, CDR2 SVGAGI. CDR3 DNA: TGTGCCAGCAGGTTAACAGGTGTCTCACCCCTCCACTTT. This translates into CASRLTGVSPLHF.

The genes are TRBV5-1 and TRBJ1-4; D may be TRBD1 (5 bases). V dropped 0 bases and J dropped 6 bases, with 12 bases sitting between them. The CDR3 totals 15 residues. The V gene's germline CDR1 is SGHRS and CDR2 YFSETQ. The CDR3 DNA follows: TGCGCCAGCAGCTTGGCTTCAGGGATGGATGAAAAACTGTTTTTT. It codes for CASSLASGMDEKLFF. Together with reference TRBV5-1 and TRBJ1-4, the CDR3 gives the full variable domain: KAGVTQTPRYLIKTRGQQVTLSCSPISGHRSVSWYQQTPGQGLQFLFEYFSETQRNKGNFPGRFSGRQFSNSRSEMNVSTLELGDSALYLCASSLASGMDEKLFFGSGTQLSVL.

This chain connects TRBV24-1 to TRBJ1-5; 9 bases match TRBD1. Trimming removed 4 bases from V and 5 bases from J; junction bases left unmatched: 11. The germline V gene encodes CDR1 KGHDR and CDR2 SFDVKD. This CDR3 comprises 17 residues. For the CDR3, the DNA is TGTGCCACCAGTGAATCACCGGGACAGGGCCTATATCAGCCCCAGCATTTT. This gives the protein CATSESPGQGLYQPQHF.

This chain connects TRBV2 to TRBJ1-2; 9 nucleotides agree with TRBD1. This CDR3 contains 15 residues. V lost 11 bases, J lost 4 bases, and 14 bases stayed unmatched. The germline V gene has CDR1 SNHLY and CDR2 FYNNEI. In DNA form, the CDR3 reads TGTGCCGGGTCCGTGGGACAGGGCGGCCTCTATGGCTACACCTTC. This codes for CAGSVGQGGLYGYTF.

The J gene is TRBJ1-3, the V gene TRBV18; the match to TRBD1 covers 8 bases. The CDR3 sequence is 15 residues long. Unmatched junction bases numbered 9, after V lost 1 base and J lost 10 bases. CDR1 KGHSH and CDR2 LQKENI come from the germline V gene. The CDR3 sequence is CASSPRAGGHRTIYF. CDR3 DNA: TGTGCCAGCTCACCACGGGCAGGGGGCCACAGAACCATATATTTT.

This chain connects TRBV7-8 to TRBJ1-2; D possibly corresponds to TRBD1 (6 bases). CDR3 size: 14 residues. CDR1 and CDR2 (germline): SGHVS, FQNEAQ. V was trimmed by 3 bases and J by 4 bases, leaving 12 bases between them. The CDR3 bases are TGTGCCAGCAGCTTTAGACAGGAGCGCTATGGCTACACCTTC. Amino acids: CASSFRQERYGYTF.

V usage is TRBV5-1 and J usage is TRBJ2-3, with a weak D call TRBD1 (5 bases). V was cut by 0 bases and J by 4 bases, with 15 bases left in between. Per the germline V gene, CDR1 is SGHRS and CDR2 is YFSETQ. The CDR3 consists of 16 residues. CDR3 nucleotide sequence: TGCGCCAGCAGCTTGGGGGGCCTAATCACGGCAGATACGCAGTATTTT. It codes for CASSLGGLITADTQYF.

The chain recombines TRBV6-6 with TRBJ2-5; 8 nucleotides agree with TRBD2. CDR1 and CDR2 (germline): MNHNY, SVGAGI (reference sequence). V lost 4 bases, J lost 2 bases, and 6 bases stayed unmatched. CDR3 length: 15 amino acids. CDR3 amino acids: CASSLTGGKQETQYF. CDR3 nucleotide sequence: TGTGCCAGCAGTTTAACGGGGGGGAAACAAGAGACCCAGTACTTC.

V is TRBV14 and J is TRBJ2-7; no reliable D call. This CDR3 has 13 amino acids. CDR1 SGHDN and CDR2 FVKESK come from the germline V gene. Trimming shortened V by 0 bases and J by 3 bases, and 6 bases separated the two germline ends. CDR3 sequence (DNA): TGTGCCAGCAGCCAAGATTTCGGCTACGAGCAGTACTTC. It specifies CASSQDFGYEQYF. The whole variable domain, filled in from reference TRBV14 and TRBJ2-7, reads EAGVTQFPSHSVIEKGQTVTLRCDPISGHDNLYWYRRVMGKEIKFLLHFVKESKQDESGMPNNRFLAERTGGTYSTLKVQPAELEDSGVYFCASSQDFGYEQYFGPGTRLTVT.

This chain connects TRBV5-4 to TRBJ2-5, with 8 bases lining up with TRBD2. The CDR3 is made up of 14 amino acids. V lost 2 bases to trimming and J lost 5 bases; unmatched junction nucleotides: 5. Per the germline V gene, CDR1 is SGHNT and CDR2 is YYREEE (reference sequence). The DNA for the CDR3 is TGTGCCAGCAGCTTAGCGGGGGCCCAGGAGACCCAGTACTTC. Its translation: CASSLAGAQETQYF.

CDR3 DNA sequence: TGTGCCAGCACATTCGGTAGCGGGGGGGCTACAGATACGCAGTATTTT. Its protein is CASTFGSGGATDTQYF. The chain employs TRBV2 and TRBJ2-3, with TRBD2 matching over 11 bases. The CDR3 is 16 amino acids. The V gene end was trimmed by 7 bases and the J gene end by 3 bases; junction bases not matched to a gene: 9. Germline values: CDR1 SNHLY, CDR2 FYNNEI.

The rearrangement uses TRBV5-5 and TRBJ2-7; the match to TRBD2 covers 7 bases. Looked up from germline, CDR1 is SGHKS and CDR2 is YYEKEE (reference sequence). With V trimmed by 2 bases and J by 2 bases, 13 bases remained unmatched. The length of the CDR3 is 17 residues. CDR3 bases: TGTGCCAGCAGCTTTGGAAACGGCGGGGGATTACCCTACGAGCAGTACTTC. This encodes CASSFGNGGGLPYEQYF.

The V call is TRBV16, the J call TRBJ1-5; 7 nucleotides match TRBD1. V lost 0 bases to trimming and J lost 1 base; unmatched junction nucleotides: 0. Germline-derived CDR1 and CDR2 are KGHSY and FQNENV. This CDR3 is 15 amino acids long. The CDR3 protein is CASSQSGQSNQPQHF. DNA for the CDR3: TGTGCCAGCAGCCAATCGGGACAGAGCAATCAGCCCCAGCATTTT.

The chain carries TRBV28 and TRBJ2-7; TRBD1 matches at 9 bases. V shed 6 bases, J shed 0 bases, and the junction held 6 bases outside the gene matches. CDR3 length: 15 residues. Germline V gene data show CDR1 as MDHEN and CDR2 as SYDVKM. DNA for the CDR3: TGTGCCAGCAGCGGGACAGGGTCGACCTCCTACGAGCAGTACTTC. Translation gives CASSGTGSTSYEQYF.

The DNA for the CDR3 is TGTGCCAGCAGTTTTTTGGACAGTACCTACGAGCAGTACTTC. This translates into CASSFLDSTYEQYF. The genes are TRBV28 and TRBJ2-7; TRBD1 is a possible D gene (6 bases). The CDR3 is 14 residues long. In germline, CDR1 is MDHEN, CDR2 SYDVKM. V dropped 3 bases and J dropped 2 bases, with 11 bases sitting between them.

This clone showed up just once. The chain couples TRBV6-6 to TRBJ2-7; 7 bases are a match to TRBD1. The CDR3 has 15 residues. CDR1 is MNHNY, CDR2 SVGAGI, per germline (reference sequence). V lost 11 bases and J lost 3; bases outside the gene matches: 16. The CDR3 DNA is TGTGCCTCTGGGGTGCCTGGACAGGATTTCTACGAGCAGTACTTC. Amino acid sequence: CASGVPGQDFYEQYF.

The gene calls are TRBV20-1 and TRBJ1-6, with D hard to call. This CDR3 has 15 residues. The V gene's germline CDR1 is DFQATT and CDR2 SNEGSKA (reference sequence). Trimming shortened V by 3 bases and J by 10 bases, and 19 bases separated the two germline ends. CDR3 bases: TGCAGTGCTAGTGTGGCGTCAACACCCGGGTCACCCCTCCACTTT. Its protein product is CSASVASTPGSPLHF.

V gene TRBV10-3 combines with J gene TRBJ1-1; D is uncertain. The CDR3 sequence is 12 residues long. Germline V gene lookup returns CDR1 ENHRY and CDR2 SYGVKD. Trimming cost V 5 bases and J 11 bases, with 15 bases left between them. The CDR3, as DNA: TGTGCCATCAGTCGGGGTCCCACGGATGCTTTCTTT. This encodes CAISRGPTDAFF.

This clone was seen a handful of times. V and J are TRBV7-2 and TRBJ2-2, with TRBD2 as a possible D gene (6 bases). Germline V gene sequence: CDR1 SGHTA, CDR2 FQGNSA. CDR3 length: 17 residues. The germline V and J ends were trimmed by 0 bases and 1 base, with 12 bases remaining between them. CDR3 sequence: CASSLARGEVNTGELFF. CDR3 bases: TGTGCCAGCAGCTTAGCGCGCGGGGAGGTGAACACCGGGGAGCTGTTTTTT.

The chain carries TRBV3-1 (or the pseudogene TRBV3-2) and TRBJ2-5, with TRBD1 as a possible D gene (6 bases). Per germline, CDR1 LGHDT and CDR2 YNNKEL (reference sequence). This CDR3 contains 13 residues. Trimming cost V 4 bases and J 5 bases, with 11 bases left between them. CDR3 in DNA: TGTGCCAGCAGCCTAAAGGGGGTCGAGACCCAGTACTTC. Protein product: CASSLKGVETQYF.